This is a list of T cell receptor beta chains from one sample in a study of neurological immune-mediated disorders. From the 5' RACE reads, TCRdb called clonotypes with MiXCR, one entry per CDR3 protein. The sample contains around 28,000 distinct CDR3 sequences, over 2% of which appear only once. Sequences were obtained from PBMCs. These receptors originate from a woman aged 45-59 years with multiple sclerosis. Both conserved end residues are part of each CDR3. The D gene is left open where the match is weak. Rows give clone size only sometimes, using once, few, many, or a class for an expanded clone.

size	D	V	J	CDR3	DNA
many	-	TRBV20-1	TRBJ2-5	CSARGPQETQYF	TGCAGTGCTAGAGGGCCACAAGAGACCCAGTACTTC
many	-	TRBV29-1	TRBJ2-3	CSVETDTQYF	TGCAGCGTTGAAACAGATACGCAGTATTTT
many	-	TRBV14	TRBJ1-6	CASSQSNNSPLHF	TGTGCCAGCAGCCAAAGTAACAATTCACCCCTCCACTTT
many	-	TRBV11-1	TRBJ2-1	CASSLGDRNNEQFF	TGTGCCAGCAGCTTAGGTGACAGGAACAATGAGCAGTTCTTC
many	-	TRBV29-1	TRBJ1-2	CSASGYTF	TGCAGCGCATCGGGCTACACCTTC
few	TRBD2	TRBV7-2	TRBJ2-7	CASSLVQRGEYEQYF	TGTGCCAGCAGCTTAGTCCAGCGGGGGGAATACGAGCAGTACTTC
many	TRBD1	TRBV27	TRBJ1-4	CASRGPGGRLAKLFF	TGTGCCAGCAGAGGGCCAGGGGGCCGGCTAGCAAAACTGTTTTTT
many	TRBD1	TRBV20-1	TRBJ1-5	CSASTGGGSNQPQHF	TGCAGTGCTAGCACAGGGGGCGGGAGCAATCAGCCCCAGCATTTT
many	TRBD1	TRBV11-1	TRBJ1-2	CASSFTGGDGRYTF	TGTGCCAGCAGCTTCACAGGGGGCGATGGGCGCTACACCTTC
few	-	TRBV7-3	TRBJ2-2	CASSRDRNTGELFF	TGTGCCAGCAGCCGCGACAGGAACACCGGGGAGCTGTTTTTT
many	TRBD1	TRBV5-1	TRBJ1-4	CASSGDRGLNEKLFF	TGCGCCAGCAGCGGCGACAGGGGGCTGAATGAAAAACTGTTTTTT
many	-	TRBV20-1	TRBJ2-1	CSARDRGALDNEQFF	TGCAGTGCTAGAGATCGGGGGGCCCTAGACAATGAGCAGTTCTTC
many	-	TRBV20-1	TRBJ1-2	CSARDPGGADYGYTF	TGCAGTGCTAGAGATCCGGGGGGCGCGGACTATGGCTACACCTTC
many	-	TRBV20-1	TRBJ2-6	CSARDASGANVLTF	TGCAGTGCCAGGGACGCCTCTGGGGCCAACGTCCTGACTTTC
many	-	TRBV5-6	TRBJ2-7	CASSLPNPGEQYF	TGTGCCAGCAGCTTGCCCAACCCGGGGGAGCAGTACTTC
many	-	TRBV18	TRBJ2-7	CASSPGGIDEQYF	TGTGCCAGCTCACCAGGCGGGATCGACGAGCAGTACTTC
many	-	TRBV18	TRBJ1-4	CASSLDLVEKLFF	TGTGCCAGCTCACTTGATCTCGTCGAAAAACTGTTTTTT
many	TRBD1	TRBV5-1	TRBJ2-1	CASSPDRGSYNEQFF	TGCGCCAGCAGCCCAGACAGGGGTTCCTACAATGAGCAGTTCTTC
many	-	TRBV7-3	TRBJ2-2	CASSLLATGELFF	TGTGCCAGCAGCTTACTCGCCACCGGGGAGCTGTTTTTT
many	-	TRBV20-1	TRBJ2-2	CSAYAGTGELFF	TGCAGTGCCTACGCGGGTACCGGGGAGCTGTTTTTT
few	TRBD1	TRBV4-2	TRBJ2-7	CASSQLTGGRYEQYF	TGTGCCAGCAGCCAATTAACAGGGGGCCGCTACGAGCAGTACTTC
many	TRBD1	TRBV27	TRBJ1-2	CASSTTYTGGKNYGYTF	TGTGCCAGCAGTACAACCTACACAGGGGGCAAGAACTATGGCTACACCTTC
many	TRBD2	TRBV20-1	TRBJ2-1	CSARRLAGDNEQFF	TGCAGTGCTAGAAGGCTAGCGGGAGACAATGAGCAGTTCTTC
few	TRBD1	TRBV5-5	TRBJ1-1	CASSSFGQGIDTEAFF	TGTGCCAGCAGCTCATTCGGACAGGGGATAGACACTGAAGCTTTCTTT
many	TRBD2	TRBV10-3	TRBJ2-3	CAISEPSGGAWADTQYF	TGTGCCATCAGTGAGCCCAGCGGGGGGGCTTGGGCAGATACGCAGTATTTT
many	-	TRBV20-1	TRBJ2-2	CSARDTHPTEAGELFF	TGCAGTGCGAGGGACACCCATCCGACTGAGGCCGGGGAGCTGTTTTTT
many	TRBD2	TRBV29-1	TRBJ2-1	CSVAPRSSGRGEQFF	TGCAGCGTCGCTCCTCGCTCTAGCGGGAGGGGTGAGCAGTTCTTC
many	TRBD1	TRBV3-1	TRBJ2-6	CASSRNTGAGANVLTF	TGTGCCAGCAGCCGAAATACAGGGGCTGGGGCCAACGTCCTGACTTTC
many	-	TRBV12-3/TRBV12-4	TRBJ2-1	CASSPTGSEQFF	TGTGCCAGCAGCCCAACAGGGTCCGAGCAGTTCTTC
many	-	TRBV28	TRBJ1-4	CASSPPRGANEKLFF	TGTGCCAGCAGCCCCCCGAGGGGGGCCAATGAAAAACTGTTTTTT
many	TRBD1	TRBV15	TRBJ1-6	CASGTASYNSPLNF	TGTGCCTCGGGGACAGCCTCATATAATTCACCCCTCAACTTT
-	-	TRBV3-1	TRBJ2-1	CASSQEDRFYNEQFF	TGTGCCAGCAGCCAAGAGGACAGATTCTACAATGAGCAGTTCTTC
many	TRBD1	TRBV20-1	TRBJ2-1	CSARDQTGKLSYNEQFF	TGCAGTGCTAGGGACCAGACAGGGAAACTTAGTTACAATGAGCAGTTCTTC
few	TRBD1	TRBV20-1	TRBJ2-5	CSARHPGQGAQQETQYF	TGCAGTGCTAGACACCCGGGACAGGGGGCCCAACAAGAGACCCAGTACTTC
many	TRBD2	TRBV7-2	TRBJ2-5	CASSSRLAGDPIQETQYF	TGTGCCAGCAGCTCCCGGCTAGCGGGGGACCCGATACAAGAGACCCAGTACTTC
many	TRBD1	TRBV20-1	TRBJ1-4	CSAPDRGGGEKLFF	TGCAGTGCGCCGGACAGGGGAGGAGGGGAAAAACTGTTTTTT
medium-sized	-	TRBV12-3/TRBV12-4	TRBJ2-7	CASSPGQYEQYF	TGTGCCAGCAGTCCTGGACAGTACGAGCAGTACTTC
few	TRBD2	TRBV6-2/TRBV6-3	TRBJ2-1	CASRPSGRFNEQFF	TGTGCCAGCAGACCTAGCGGGAGGTTTAATGAGCAGTTCTTC
-	-	TRBV7-9	TRBJ1-2	CASSLADSGYTF	TGTGCCAGCAGCTTAGCGGACAGCGGCTACACCTTC
many	-	TRBV11-2	TRBJ1-2	CASSFWGEDGYTF	TGTGCCAGCAGCTTCTGGGGGGAGGATGGCTACACCTTC
many	-	TRBV7-2	TRBJ2-3	CASSLGASTDTQYF	TGTGCCAGCAGCTTAGGGGCTAGCACAGATACGCAGTATTTT
many	TRBD1	TRBV20-1	TRBJ1-2	CSAKGDSSGGYTF	TGCAGTGCTAAGGGGGACAGCTCTGGGGGCTACACCTTC
-	TRBD1	TRBV10-3	TRBJ1-1	CAIGRDRANTEAFF	TGTGCCATCGGCAGGGACAGGGCGAACACTGAAGCTTTCTTT
many	-	TRBV20-1	TRBJ1-1	CSAPIRDGTEAFF	TGCAGTGCTCCAATCAGGGATGGTACTGAAGCTTTCTTT
many	-	TRBV9	TRBJ2-5	CASSAGLRPPETQYF	TGTGCCAGCAGCGCAGGACTCCGGCCCCCAGAGACCCAGTACTTC
-	TRBD1	TRBV20-1	TRBJ2-3	CSASTGVSPTDTQYF	TGCAGTGCTTCGACAGGGGTCTCCCCAACAGATACGCAGTATTTT
medium-sized	-	TRBV20-1	TRBJ1-5	CSASLGVNQPQHF	TGCAGTGCTAGCTTGGGGGTAAATCAGCCCCAGCATTTT
many	TRBD1	TRBV7-3	TRBJ2-6	CASSPSDRGFGANVLTF	TGTGCCAGCAGCCCCTCGGACAGGGGTTTTGGGGCCAACGTCCTGACTTTC
many	-	TRBV7-2	TRBJ2-7	CASSLVADSYEQYF	TGTGCCAGCAGCTTAGTGGCGGACTCCTACGAGCAGTACTTC
many	TRBD1	TRBV5-1	TRBJ1-2	CASSSGTGNYGYTF	TGCGCCAGCAGTTCCGGGACAGGGAACTATGGCTACACCTTC
many	-	TRBV28	TRBJ2-7	CASSTTGSSYEQYF	TGTGCCAGCAGTACTACAGGGAGCTCCTACGAGCAGTACTTC
many	TRBD1	TRBV29-1	TRBJ2-2	CSVVGRGQGGGELFF	TGCAGCGTTGTAGGCAGAGGACAGGGGGGCGGGGAGCTGTTTTTT
many	-	TRBV7-3	TRBJ1-2	CASSFLGDYGYTF	TGTGCCAGCAGCTTTCTGGGGGACTATGGCTACACCTTC
medium-sized	-	TRBV10-3	TRBJ1-2	CAISNSRAQYGYTF	TGTGCCATCAGTAATAGCAGGGCTCAATATGGCTACACCTTC
-	TRBD1	TRBV5-1	TRBJ2-1	CASSSDRGLNNEQFF	TGCGCCAGCAGCTCGGACAGGGGGCTCAACAATGAGCAGTTCTTC
many	-	TRBV10-3	TRBJ2-3	CAISAWGQDVMNTQYF	TGTGCCATCAGCGCCTGGGGGCAGGATGTGATGAATACGCAGTATTTT
many	TRBD1	TRBV5-1	TRBJ1-6	CASSLDRGQNSPLHF	TGCGCCAGCAGCTTGGACAGGGGGCAGAATTCACCCCTCCACTTT
many	-	TRBV7-2	TRBJ1-6	CASTLGGVDNSPLHF	TGTGCCAGCACCCTGGGGGGGGTGGATAATTCACCCCTCCACTTT
many	-	TRBV20-1	TRBJ2-7	CSARGPRVYEQYF	TGCAGTGCTAGAGGTCCAAGGGTCTACGAGCAGTACTTC
many	TRBD1	TRBV7-2	TRBJ1-1	CASSPDRGWYTEAFF	TGTGCCAGCAGCCCAGACAGGGGTTGGTACACTGAAGCTTTCTTT